Presented here are 32 T cell receptor beta chains from one specimen sequenced in a study of T-cell reconstitution after alpha-beta-depleted transplantation in children. The TCRbeta library incorporated unique molecular identifiers. TCRdb re-called the PCR reads through MiXCR, storing one row per CDR3 protein. The sample holds 120,000 to 150,000 distinct CDR3 sequences, 8% to 10% seen once. The sequences come from PBMCs, mostly from graft donor cells, collected 180 days after TCRalphabeta/CD19-depleted stem cell transplant. Receptor source: a female patient aged 2-10 years who had a stem cell transplant for congenital amegakaryocytic thrombocytopenia, so the T cells may come from the graft donor.

This clonotype was recorded many times. At one end the junction does not follow the germline gene, possibly because of a read error. The chain couples TRBV12-3 or TRBV12-4 to TRBJ2-5; D is ambiguous. CDR3 length: 13 amino acids. The CDR3 loop is CASSRDQQDTQYF. The CDR3 region has the DNA TGTGCCAGCAGTCGAGATCAACAAGACACCCAGTACTTC.

This chain links TRBV7-9 with TRBJ2-2, with 8 positions matching TRBD1. The CDR3 consists of 15 residues. Germline lookup yields CDR1 SEHNR and CDR2 FQNEAQ (reference sequence). J was trimmed by 6 bases and V by 3 bases; bases with no gene match: 6. Here the CDR3 reads CASSFQTGVAGELFF. CDR3 in DNA: TGTGCCAGCAGCTTCCAGACAGGGGTTGCCGGGGAGCTGTTTTTT.

In its sample, this clonotype was seen many times. The chain is built from TRBV3-1 and TRBJ1-2, with a weak D call TRBD1 (6 bases). V lost 3 bases to trimming and J lost 8 bases, with 22 bases between them. CDR1 and CDR2 from the germline V gene are LGHDT and YNNKEL (reference sequence). CDR3 length: 16 residues. In DNA form, the CDR3 reads TGTGCCAGCAGCCAGATCCGGGGGCGCGGGTTAGTCGGCTACACCTTC. It encodes CASSQIRGRGLVGYTF.

This clonotype was detected only a few times. V is TRBV7-6 and J is TRBJ1-3, with D possibly matching TRBD1 (5 bases). Looked up from germline, CDR1 is SGHVS and CDR2 is FNYEAQ. V shed 4 bases and J shed 2 bases, with 12 bases lying between them. This CDR3 contains 15 residues. The CDR3 is CASSSYRYPGNTIYF. CDR3 bases: TGTGCCAGCAGCTCCTACAGGTATCCTGGAAACACCATATATTTT.

This clonotype appeared many times. The CDR3 protein is CSVGRTGLDTGELFF. CDR3 coding DNA: TGCAGCGTTGGTAGGACAGGGTTGGACACCGGGGAGCTGTTTTTT. V and J are TRBV29-1 and TRBJ2-2, with 8 bases fitting TRBD1. Looked up from germline, CDR1 is SQVTM and CDR2 is ANQGSEA. CDR3 length: 15 residues. V dropped 4 bases and J dropped 3; count of bases not matched to a gene: 7.

This clonotype was counted at least ten times. The rearrangement joins TRBV6-1 to TRBJ2-3; TRBD2 aligns across 11 bases. CDR1 and CDR2 (germline): MNHNS, SASEGT. The CDR3 covers 14 residues. Trimming took 7 bases from V and 5 from J; bases not matched to a gene: 5. The CDR3 DNA is TGTGCCAGCACCCTAGCGGGGGGAGGAGATACGCAGTATTTT. Residues: CASTLAGGGDTQYF.

Comment on this clonotype: At one end the junction does not follow the germline gene, possibly because of a read error. J is TRBJ2-1 and V is TRBV24-1, with D tentatively TRBD1 (5 bases). The CDR3 has 15 amino acids. Germline V lookup: CDR1 KGHDR, CDR2 SFDVKD. The CDR3 reads CAASDRTQGYNEQFF. The CDR3 DNA sequence: TGTGCCGCCAGTGATCGGACGCAGGGTTACAATGAGCAGTTCTTC.

This clonotype showed up many times. The chain employs TRBV4-3 and TRBJ2-3, with D possibly matching TRBD2 (7 bases). Trimming stripped 0 bases from V and 6 bases from J, with 13 bases between. CDR1 is LGHNA and CDR2 is YSLEER in the germline V gene. The CDR3 spans 15 residues. The CDR3 coding sequence is TGCGCCAGCAGCCAAGAATGGGGGGGCCGGGATACGCAGTATTTT. Protein product: CASSQEWGGRDTQYF.

The chain is built from TRBV7-2 and TRBJ2-7; 11 nucleotides match TRBD2. V shed 5 bases and J 3 bases; nucleotides not matched to a gene: 3. The CDR3 extends over 14 amino acids. Germline V gene sequence: CDR1 SGHTA, CDR2 FQGNSA. The CDR3 spells CASSPGLADYEQYF. The CDR3 DNA is TGTGCCAGCAGCCCGGGACTAGCGGACTACGAGCAGTACTTC.

The chain employs TRBV19 and TRBJ1-5; no reliable D call. CDR1 LNHDA and CDR2 SQIVND come from the germline V gene (reference sequence). The germline V and J ends were trimmed by 3 bases and 2 bases, with 5 bases remaining between them. This CDR3 is 13 amino acids long. The CDR3 sequence: CASSMVGNQPQHF. Here the CDR3 DNA reads TGTGCCAGTAGTATGGTGGGCAATCAGCCCCAGCATTTT.

About this clonotype itself: A read error may explain this, as a much larger clone is one base away. This rearrangement joins TRBV20-1 to TRBJ2-1, with no clear D. The V gene lost 2 bases and the J gene lost 6 bases, with 5 bases spanning the gap. This CDR3 has 11 residues. CDR1 is DFQATT and CDR2 is SNEGSKA in the germline V gene (reference sequence). This CDR3 is CSARIFNEQFF. As DNA, the CDR3 is TGCAGTGCTAGAATTTTCAATGAGCAGTTCTTC.

This chain uses TRBV7-8 with TRBJ2-7; TRBD1 agrees at 11 bases. This CDR3 comprises 15 residues. Germline CDR1 is SGHVS and CDR2 is FQNEAQ. The trim removed 5 bases at V and 2 bases at J, leaving 5 bases unmatched. This CDR3 is CASSPRTGGPYEQYF. In DNA, the CDR3 is TGTGCCAGCAGCCCGCGGACAGGGGGCCCCTACGAGCAGTACTTC.

The J gene is TRBJ2-7, the V gene TRBV28, with D tentatively TRBD2 (6 bases). Germline V gene lookup returns CDR1 MDHEN and CDR2 SYDVKM. There are 13 residues in the CDR3. Trimming left V 8 bases short and J 4 bases short, with 15 bases between. The CDR3 sequence: CASAYGTPYEQYF. CDR3 DNA sequence: TGTGCCAGCGCTTACGGGACTCCTTACGAGCAGTACTTC.

This clonotype has just a few counts. The J gene is TRBJ2-7, the V gene TRBV20-1, with D tentatively TRBD1 or TRBD2 (5 bases each). This CDR3 comprises 16 residues. V dropped 3 bases and J dropped 3 bases, with 21 bases sitting between them. Germline loops: CDR1 DFQATT, CDR2 SNEGSKA (reference sequence). The CDR3 protein is CSARGPTGHHYYEQYF. The CDR3 DNA reads as TGCAGTGCTAGGGGACCAACGGGGCATCATTACTACGAGCAGTACTTC.

This clonotype was seen ten or more times. The V call is TRBV10-3, the J call TRBJ2-7; 8 bases align to TRBD1. The CDR3 runs 13 residues. V was clipped by 10 bases and J by 1 base; unmatched bases: 6. Germline CDR1 reads ENHRY; CDR2 reads SYGVKD. This CDR3 is CATADRASYEQYF. CDR3 DNA sequence: TGTGCCACCGCGGACAGGGCTTCCTACGAGCAGTACTTC.

This clonotype has just a few counts. The rearrangement joins TRBV3-1 to TRBJ1-1; D is possibly TRBD1 (5 bases). The CDR3 sequence is 14 residues long. The V and J ends lost 6 bases and 5 bases respectively, with 16 bases between them. The germline V gene has CDR1 LGHDT and CDR2 YNNKEL (reference sequence). CDR3 nucleotides: TGTGCCAGCAGTTCCCGAATGCAGGGTACTGAAGCTTTCTTT. Amino acid sequence: CASSSRMQGTEAFF. The variable domain in full, completed from reference TRBV3-1 and TRBJ1-1, reads DTAVSQTPKYLVTQMGNDKSIKCEQNLGHDTMYWYKQDSKKFLKIMFSYNNKELIINETVPNRFSPKSPDKAHLNLHINSLELGDSAVYFCASSSRMQGTEAFFGQGTRLTVV.

This clonotype has a count of ten or more. This chain connects TRBV5-1 to TRBJ2-3; TRBD2 matches at 8 bases. This CDR3 comprises 16 residues. The ends lost 1 base at V and 1 base at J; junction bases unmatched: 5. Germline V gene sequence: CDR1 SGHRS, CDR2 YFSETQ. The CDR3 loop reads CASSLSPAGGTDTQYF. The CDR3 coding sequence is TGCGCCAGCAGCTTGTCGCCAGCGGGGGGCACAGATACGCAGTATTTT.

With respect to this clonotype: A much more abundant neighbour one base away suggests this may be a read error. The chain links TRBV20-1 to TRBJ1-1, with 7 bases fitting TRBD1. Germline values: CDR1 DFQATT, CDR2 SNEGSKA (reference sequence). This CDR3 is 17 amino acids long. The CDR3 region is CCARGGGGSTLNTEAFF. In DNA, the CDR3 is TGCTGTGCTAGAGGAGGGGGCGGCAGTACACTGAACACTGAAGCTTTCTTT.

This clonotype was recorded a few times. The V and J genes are TRBV7-6 and TRBJ2-7, with D perhaps TRBD2 (6 bases). V was pared by 1 base and J by 7 bases, with 14 bases between. Germline V gene lookup returns CDR1 SGHVS and CDR2 FNYEAQ. This CDR3 spans 14 amino acids. The CDR3 reads CASSLGGDLGEQYF. The CDR3 coding sequence is TGTGCCAGCAGCTTAGGGGGGGACCTCGGGGAGCAGTACTTC.

A few counts support this clonotype. The J gene is TRBJ2-2, the V gene TRBV7-2; no clear D. Looked up from germline, CDR1 is SGHTA and CDR2 is FQGNSA. The CDR3 extends over 14 amino acids. Trimming stripped 10 bases from V and 4 bases from J, with 16 bases between. As DNA, the CDR3 is TGTGCCATCCACCTTGTGCGGACCACCGGGGAGCTGTTTTTT. It codes for CAIHLVRTTGELFF.

This clonotype was counted at least ten times. The V gene is TRBV28, the J gene TRBJ2-1; D remains unclear. The CDR3 runs 14 residues. Per the germline V gene, CDR1 is MDHEN and CDR2 is SYDVKM. The V gene lost 1 base and the J gene lost 15 bases, with 19 bases spanning the gap. The CDR3 region is CASSLLAATRVLFF. As DNA, the CDR3 is TGTGCCAGCAGTTTATTAGCCGCGACCCGAGTTCTGTTCTTC.

Ten or more counts support this clonotype. The chain is built from TRBV12-3 or TRBV12-4 and TRBJ1-6; D might be TRBD1 (6 bases). The CDR3 is 15 residues long. Trimming shortened V by 6 bases and J by 0 bases, and 9 bases separated the two germline ends. CDR3 sequence reads: CASSQGISYNSPLHF. Here the CDR3 DNA reads TGTGCCAGCAGCCAGGGGATCTCCTATAATTCACCCCTCCACTTT.

This clonotype was detected many times. The V and J genes are TRBV7-2 and TRBJ2-3; TRBD2 might be the D (6 bases). V dropped 7 bases and J dropped 10 bases, with 24 bases sitting between them. CDR3 length: 15 residues. Germline loops: CDR1 SGHTA, CDR2 FQGNSA. In DNA, the CDR3 is TGTGCCAGCAAAGGAGGGGCCCTGTCGGCCCTGGCGCAGTATTTT. Translated: CASKGGALSALAQYF.

In its sample, this clonotype was seen many times. The chain is built from TRBV24-1 and TRBJ2-3; 10 nucleotides align to TRBD2. The length of the CDR3 is 16 residues. V was pared by 3 bases and J by 4 bases, with 6 bases of the junction left unmatched. Germline lookup yields CDR1 KGHDR and CDR2 SFDVKD. Here the CDR3 reads CATSDDSGRGADTQYF. The CDR3 coding sequence is TGTGCCACCAGTGATGACAGCGGGAGGGGGGCAGATACGCAGTATTTT.

This clonotype was observed at least ten times. This chain joins TRBV5-1 and TRBJ2-3; TRBD2 matches 7 bases. Unmatched junction bases numbered 9, after V lost 2 bases and J lost 6 bases. The CDR3 sequence is 15 residues long. The germline CDR1 and CDR2 sequences are SGHRS and YFSETQ. The CDR3 protein is CASSFGGRALDTQYF. The CDR3 DNA reads TGCGCCAGCAGCTTTGGTGGGAGGGCCTTGGATACGCAGTATTTT.

Ten or more counts support this clonotype. V is TRBV28 and J is TRBJ2-7, with D possibly TRBD2 on 6 matching bases. Per the germline V gene, CDR1 is MDHEN and CDR2 is SYDVKM. The V end was cut by 5 bases, the J end by 0 bases, with 11 bases between. The CDR3 totals 14 residues. The CDR3 spells CASSPADYSYEQYF. The DNA of the CDR3 is TGTGCCAGCAGTCCAGCGGACTACTCCTACGAGCAGTACTTC.

This clonotype was detected many times. V is TRBV7-9 and J is TRBJ2-1; D is ambiguous. V lost 3 bases and J 11 bases, leaving 14 bases between the germline ends. This CDR3 contains 13 residues. Germline V gene data show CDR1 as SEHNR and CDR2 as FQNEAQ (reference sequence). The CDR3 loop is CASSFPPSQKQFF. The CDR3 region has the DNA TGTGCCAGCAGCTTCCCCCCCTCCCAGAAGCAGTTCTTC.

In this sample, this clonotype turned up many times. The chain carries TRBV29-1 and TRBJ2-5, with TRBD1 identical over 8 bases. V lost 4 bases and J lost 5; bases outside the gene matches: 6. CDR1 SQVTM and CDR2 ANQGSEA come from the germline V gene. The length of the CDR3 is 13 residues. The CDR3: CSVAITGGETQYF. CDR3 DNA sequence: TGCAGCGTTGCTATAACAGGGGGTGAGACCCAGTACTTC.

The chain couples TRBV20-1 to TRBJ2-5; D unclear. CDR3 length: 15 amino acids. Deletions cut 6 bases from V and 4 bases from J, with 21 bases between. Per germline, CDR1 DFQATT and CDR2 SNEGSKA (reference sequence). The CDR3 DNA follows: TGCAGTGCCCAGTTTTTTCAGCAGAGGAGAGAGACCCAGTACTTC. Its protein product is CSAQFFQQRRETQYF.

This clonotype was counted at least ten times. The rearrangement joins TRBV3-1 to TRBJ2-1, with 12 bases fitting TRBD2. The CDR3 runs to 15 residues. Trimming cost V 3 bases and J 7 bases; bases outside gene matches: 4. Germline assignment: CDR1 LGHDT and CDR2 YNNKEL (reference sequence). Here the CDR3 reads CASSQGLAGINEQFF. CDR3 DNA: TGTGCCAGCAGCCAGGGACTAGCGGGTATAAATGAGCAGTTCTTC.

There are many counts of this clonotype. V is TRBV4-2 and J is TRBJ2-3; 7 bases agree with TRBD1. The CDR3 has 17 amino acids. Germline-derived CDR1 and CDR2 are LGHNA and YNFKEQ. Losses at the gene ends were 1 base for V and 2 bases for J; bases not matched to a gene: 9. The CDR3 coding sequence is TGTGCCAGCAGCCAAGCAGGGACAGCCCTTTCCACAGATACGCAGTATTTT. It yields the protein CASSQAGTALSTDTQYF.

This clonotype showed up just a few times. The chain uses TRBV30 and TRBJ2-2; TRBD1 is a possible D gene (5 bases). The ends were cut back, 3 bases at V and 2 bases at J, with 7 bases in the middle. This CDR3 has 13 residues. The germline gives CDR1 GTSNPN, CDR2 SVGIG (reference sequence). In DNA form, the CDR3 reads TGTGCCTGGAGAGGGGCCAACACCGGGGAGCTGTTTTTT. Its translation is CAWRGANTGELFF.